The 7 T cell receptor beta chains in this list originate from one sample, sequenced in a study of blood T cell repertoires in COVID-19. The repertoire was sequenced with immunoSEQ multiplex PCR; TCRdb's copy has only in-frame clones and lacks some. The repertoire holds some 80,000 clones, approximately 79% seen once, with 5.4% in the top ten. The specimen was peripheral blood. The receptors were gathered from a woman older than 75 with active or convalescent COVID-19.

This clone was observed once. The chain is built from TRBV28 and TRBJ2-3; the match to TRBD2 covers 9 bases. J gave up 5 bases and V 6 bases, and 6 bases lay outside the gene matches. The V gene's germline CDR1 is MDHEN and CDR2 SYDVKM. This CDR3 region has 14 residues. The CDR3 reads CASRGILAGDTQYF. The CDR3 coding sequence is TGTGCCAGCAGAGGAATACTAGCGGGAGATACGCAGTATTTT.

V is TRBV7-8 and J is TRBJ2-2, with D perhaps TRBD2 (6 bases). Between the trimmed V and J ends, which lost 3 bases and 5 bases, there was a span of 16 bases. The CDR3 loop spans 16 amino acids. From germline, CDR1 is SGHVS and CDR2 FQNEAQ. CDR3 DNA: TGTGCCAGCAGCTTTCTCGGGGGTCTGAGGACCGGGGAGCTGTTTTTT. Translation gives CASSFLGGLRTGELFF.

The chain combines TRBV6-1 with TRBJ1-6; no definite D call. V was clipped by 2 bases and J by 9 bases, with 11 bases between them. The germline V gene has CDR1 MNHNS and CDR2 SASEGT. This CDR3 region has 14 residues. Here the CDR3 DNA reads TGTGCCAGCAGTGAATTAGCTGAATTTTCACCCCTCCACTTT. Protein: CASSELAEFSPLHF.

The J gene is TRBJ2-4, the V gene TRBV6-2 or TRBV6-3; no clear D. Germline assignment: CDR1 MNHEY and CDR2 SVGEGT. Trimming removed 2 bases from V and 6 bases from J, with 14 bases in between. This CDR3 contains 15 residues. The CDR3 sequence: CASSYPGGFGNIQYF. The CDR3 coding sequence is TGTGCCAGCAGTTACCCAGGTGGGTTCGGAAACATTCAGTACTTC.

This chain links TRBV6-5 with TRBJ2-3; D gene uncertain. This CDR3 spans 12 amino acids. V shed 6 bases and J shed 4 bases, with 8 bases lying between them. Germline CDR1 is MNHEY and CDR2 is SVGAGI. The DNA for the CDR3 is TGTGCCAGCAGCCCCCGAGCAGATACGCAGTATTTT. This sequence encodes CASSPRADTQYF.

This chain connects TRBV5-1 to TRBJ1-4; TRBD1 might be the D (5 bases). The CDR3 runs 14 residues. V shed 0 bases and J shed 3 bases, with 6 bases lying between them. From germline, CDR1 is SGHRS and CDR2 YFSETQ. The CDR3 region has the DNA TGCGCCAGCAGCTTGGGACAGCCTAATGAAAAACTGTTTTTT. It specifies CASSLGQPNEKLFF. The whole variable domain, filled in from reference TRBV5-1 and TRBJ1-4, reads KAGVTQTPRYLIKTRGQQVTLSCSPISGHRSVSWYQQTPGQGLQFLFEYFSETQRNKGNFPGRFSGRQFSNSRSEMNVSTLELGDSALYLCASSLGQPNEKLFFGSGTQLSVL.

This rearrangement joins TRBV10-2 to TRBJ2-7, with 8 bases lining up with TRBD1. The V gene end was trimmed by 5 bases and the J gene end by 4 bases; junction bases not matched to a gene: 7. The germline V gene encodes CDR1 WSHSY and CDR2 SAAADI. CDR3 length equals 14 residues. This chain's CDR3 is CASSKAQGAYEQYF. The DNA of the CDR3 is TGCGCCAGCAGTAAGGCCCAGGGGGCTTACGAGCAGTACTTC.